This T cell receptor (beta chain) was sequenced in a study of neurological immune-mediated disorders. About the study: Among around 34 multiple sclerosis patients, about 31 were relapsing-remitting and 3 were secondary progressive.

Many counts were recorded for this clonotype. What it recognizes is unknown. The CDR3 runs to 18 residues. Germline V gives CDR1 WSHSY, CDR2 SAAADI. J was trimmed by 4 bases and V by 9 bases; bases with no gene match: 19. Regarding the study as a whole: The multiple sclerosis repertoire cluster lacked an association with any feature, whether clinical or MRI.

The cDNA was generated by 5'RACE with 10-nucleotide random UMIs. In TCRdb, the 5' RACE reads were re-called with MiXCR into one record per CDR3 protein. The table has about 82,000 distinct CDR3 sequences, just over 2.5% seen once. 2 million PBMCs stored at -80 C were the source of the unsorted libraries. The J gene is TRBJ2-2, the V gene TRBV10-2; 8 bases are shared with TRBD2. Source material: PBMCs. The receptor was derived from a woman aged 25-40 years with multiple sclerosis. The CDR3 loop reads CASTTYGTGGYGTGELFF. As DNA, the CDR3 is TGCGCCAGTACGACTTACGGGACGGGAGGGTACGGCACCGGGGAGCTGTTTTTT.